Shown below are 13 T cell receptor beta chains from a single sample sequenced in a study of shared clonotypes between healthy human individuals. Only in-frame clones appear in the TCRdb table, and some are missing; sequencing was by immunoSEQ multiplex PCR. The sample includes under 650,000 clones, 90% to 97% of them seen just once. The sequenced sample was naive CD4+ T cells sorted from blood. The subset here: CD45RA+ positively selected. Every receptor here comes from a woman aged 25-40 years in good health.

This sequence joins TRBV11-2 and TRBJ2-7; D may be TRBD2 (6 bases). The CDR3 length is 14 residues. Germline V gene lookup returns CDR1 SGHAT and CDR2 FQNNGV. V gave up 6 bases and J gave up 3 bases, with 15 bases separating them. The CDR3 region has the DNA TGTGCCAGCAGGCCCGGGACTGGCATCTACGAGCAGTACTTC. It yields the protein CASRPGTGIYEQYF.

This clone came up once. The V gene is TRBV29-1, the J gene TRBJ1-1; D is undetermined. The CDR3 contains 13 residues. From germline, CDR1 is SQVTM and CDR2 ANQGSEA. V was shortened by 4 bases and J by 2 bases, with 11 bases between the two germline ends. CDR3 DNA sequence: TGCAGCGTTGTGCAGAGTTTAAACACTGAAGCTTTCTTT. Amino acids: CSVVQSLNTEAFF.

This sequence joins TRBV7-9 and TRBJ2-7; the match to TRBD2 covers 9 bases. This CDR3 has 14 residues. Germline V gene lookup returns CDR1 SEHNR and CDR2 FQNEAQ (reference sequence). J gave up 3 bases and V 2 bases, and 2 bases lay outside the gene matches. The CDR3 reads CASSLLAGNYEQYF. As DNA, the CDR3 is TGTGCCAGCAGCTTACTAGCGGGGAACTACGAGCAGTACTTC. The entire variable domain, with the rest obtained from reference TRBV7-9 and TRBJ2-7, is as follows: DTGVSQNPRHKITKRGQNVTFRCDPISEHNRLYWYRQTLGQGPEFLTYFQNEAQLEKSRLLSDRFSAERPKGSFSTLEIQRTEQGDSAMYLCASSLLAGNYEQYFGPGTRLTVT.

The gene calls are TRBV28 and TRBJ2-5, with no clear D. CDR3 size: 16 residues. Germline lookup yields CDR1 MDHEN and CDR2 SYDVKM. The V end lost 3 bases, the J end lost 2 bases, and 16 bases lay between the germline ends. DNA for the CDR3: TGTGCCAGCAGTTTTAACTATATTGGAGAACAAGAGACCCAGTACTTC. Translation: CASSFNYIGEQETQYF.

The chain couples TRBV19 to TRBJ2-7, with TRBD1 identical over 10 bases. The germline CDR1 and CDR2 sequences are LNHDA and SQIVND (reference sequence). J was trimmed by 7 bases and V by 5 bases; bases with no gene match: 11. This CDR3 comprises 15 residues. The CDR3 coding sequence is TGTGCCAGTAGTTCACCGGGACAGGGGCTTTGGGAGCAGTACTTC. This encodes CASSSPGQGLWEQYF.

This clone was counted a few times. The chain uses TRBV19 and TRBJ2-7; weak D call: TRBD1 (6 bases). This CDR3 is 13 amino acids long. V shed 5 bases and J shed 3 bases, with 11 bases lying between them. Germline assignment: CDR1 LNHDA and CDR2 SQIVND (reference sequence). The CDR3 is CASSVRDNYEQYF. Written as DNA, the CDR3 is TGTGCCAGTAGTGTCCGGGACAACTACGAGCAGTACTTC.

This clone appeared a single time. The V gene is TRBV2, the J gene TRBJ1-6, with D perhaps matching TRBD1 (5 bases). The CDR3 is made up of 12 amino acids. CDR1 and CDR2 from the germline V gene are SNHLY and FYNNEI. Trimming pared 6 bases from V and 8 bases from J, leaving 8 bases between. The CDR3 region is CASSGTYSPLHF. As DNA, the CDR3 is TGTGCCAGCAGCGGGACTTATTCACCCCTCCACTTT. The full variable domain, its missing parts supplied by reference TRBV2 and TRBJ1-6, is EPEVTQTPSHQVTQMGQEVILRCVPISNHLYFYWYRQILGQKVEFLVSFYNNEISEKSEIFDDQFSVERPDGSNFTLKIRSTKLEDSAMYFCASSGTYSPLHFGNGTRLTVT.

The chain joins TRBV4-1 to TRBJ1-4; D is uncertain. Between the trimmed V and J ends, which lost 1 base and 1 base, there was a span of 7 bases. Germline V CDR1 and CDR2: MGHRA, YSYEKL. There are 15 residues in the CDR3. The CDR3 region is CASSQVGGTNEKLFF. The CDR3 DNA reads TGCGCCAGCAGCCAAGTCGGAGGAACTAATGAAAAACTGTTTTTT.

The chain uses TRBV29-1 and TRBJ2-7; 10 positions agree with TRBD1. Germline V gene lookup returns CDR1 SQVTM and CDR2 ANQGSEA. The ends lost 5 bases at V and 3 bases at J; junction bases unmatched: 4. The length of the CDR3 is 13 residues. In DNA form, the CDR3 reads TGCAGCGTTCGGGGACAGGGGAACTACGAGCAGTACTTC. This sequence encodes CSVRGQGNYEQYF.

This clone was recorded once. The V gene is TRBV7-3, the J gene TRBJ1-1, with D tentatively TRBD1 (6 bases). The CDR3 contains 15 residues. V lost 5 bases to trimming and J lost 4 bases, with 17 bases between them. From germline, CDR1 is SGHTA and CDR2 FQGTGA. CDR3 residues: CASSLKGGAGTEAFF. Written as DNA, the CDR3 is TGTGCCAGCAGCCTAAAGGGGGGCGCGGGCACTGAAGCTTTCTTT.

J is TRBJ2-2 and V is TRBV21-1. TRBV21-1 is shown as a pseudogene. CDR3 length: 16 residues. CDR3 in DNA: TGTGCCAGCAGCAAAGATAGGCGAAGAAACACCGGGGAGCTGTTTTTT. Its protein is CASSKDRRRNTGELFF.

The chain couples TRBV6-1 to TRBJ2-7, with 9 bases aligning to TRBD2. The CDR3 extends over 17 amino acids. Per the germline V gene, CDR1 is MNHNS and CDR2 is SASEGT. The V and J ends lost 3 bases and 6 bases, in that order; junction bases with no gene match: 15. CDR3 sequence: CASSEGSGVAGVSEQYF. For the CDR3, the DNA is TGTGCCAGCAGTGAGGGGTCAGGGGTAGCGGGAGTTTCCGAGCAGTACTTC.

The chain is built from TRBV5-6 and TRBJ2-7, with D unresolved. Per germline, CDR1 SGHDT and CDR2 YYEEEE. The CDR3 totals 12 residues. V gave up 7 bases and J gave up 2 bases, with 10 bases separating them. Here the CDR3 reads CASSSWPYEQYF. DNA for the CDR3: TGTGCCAGCTCCTCGTGGCCCTACGAGCAGTACTTC.